The 21 T cell receptor beta chains below all came from one sample that was sequenced in a study of cytomegalovirus exposure and HLA in healthy donors. PCR amplification relied on 60 Vbeta primers (plus 13 Jbeta primers). The assay was immunoSEQ multiplex PCR, and TCRdb's table has in-frame clones only and misses some. The sample's table shows some 130,000 clones. The sample was PBMCs. The receptors originated from a man between 18 and 35 years old in good health and CMV-seronegative.

The chain uses TRBV4-3 and TRBJ2-1; possible D gene TRBD2, 6 bases. Trimming removed 0 bases at V and 2 bases at J, with 11 bases between. This CDR3 spans 16 amino acids. Germline CDR1 reads LGHNA; CDR2 reads YSLEER. The CDR3 nucleotides read TGCGCCAGCAGCCAAGATCCGGGGGTAACCTACAATGAGCAGTTCTTC. This sequence encodes CASSQDPGVTYNEQFF.

The chain carries TRBV4-1 and TRBJ2-7; 11 bases agree with TRBD1. Germline V gene sequence: CDR1 MGHRA, CDR2 YSYEKL. The CDR3 covers 16 residues. Trimming removed 7 bases from V and 3 bases from J; junction bases left unmatched: 11. The CDR3 sequence is CASKKAQGQGVYEQYF. CDR3 nucleotide sequence: TGCGCCAGCAAAAAAGCCCAGGGACAGGGGGTCTACGAGCAGTACTTC.

The gene calls are TRBV5-3 and TRBJ1-6; perhaps TRBD1 as D (6 bases). TRBV5-3 is sorted into the ORF group, with uncertain function. Trimming removed 5 bases at V and 7 bases at J, with 10 bases between. The CDR3 covers 13 residues. CDR3 loop: CARSWQGNSPLHF. CDR3 in DNA: TGTGCCAGAAGTTGGCAGGGGAATTCACCCCTCCACTTT.

The chain carries TRBV28 and TRBJ2-2, with TRBD1 matching over 7 bases. With 3 bases clipped from V and 5 bases from J, the junction kept 9 bases outside the gene matches. There are 16 residues in the CDR3. From germline, CDR1 is MDHEN and CDR2 SYDVKM. CDR3 nucleotide sequence: TGTGCCAGCAGTTTCATTGAACAGGGGCGGACCGGGGAGCTGTTTTTT. Its translation is CASSFIEQGRTGELFF.

V and J are TRBV27 and TRBJ1-1; the match to TRBD1 covers 7 bases. Germline CDR1 is MNHEY and CDR2 is SMNVEV (reference sequence). With V trimmed by 4 bases and J by 10 bases, 6 bases remained unmatched. CDR3 length equals 12 residues. This CDR3 reads CASSSFPGGAFF. CDR3 nucleotides: TGTGCCAGCAGTTCCTTCCCAGGGGGAGCTTTCTTT.

V and J are TRBV7-7 and TRBJ2-5; 8 positions match TRBD2. CDR1 is SSHAT, CDR2 FNYEAQ, per germline (reference sequence). The J segment lost 5 bases and the V segment lost 4 bases, leaving 6 bases of the junction unmatched. This CDR3 has 14 amino acids. In nucleotides, the CDR3 is TGTGCCAGCAGCTCCGCGGGGGGCGGGGAGACCCAGTACTTC. It specifies CASSSAGGGETQYF.

The rearrangement uses TRBV4-1 and TRBJ1-1, with D possibly TRBD1 on 5 matching bases. Per the germline V gene, CDR1 is MGHRA and CDR2 is YSYEKL. The CDR3 loop spans 16 amino acids. Trimming left V 2 bases short and J 3 bases short, with 16 bases between. The DNA of the CDR3 is TGCGCCAGCAGCCAATTTCCCCAGGGTTTGGACACTGAAGCTTTCTTT. It specifies CASSQFPQGLDTEAFF.

A note on this clone: Other DNA sequences within the sample encode an identical CDR3. This rearrangement joins TRBV19 to TRBJ1-3; no clear D gene. CDR1 LNHDA and CDR2 SQIVND come from the germline V gene (reference sequence). V lost 3 bases and J 0 bases, leaving 6 bases between the germline ends. The CDR3 sequence is 14 residues long. The CDR3 sequence is CASSIGSSGNTIYF. The CDR3 region has the DNA TGTGCCAGTAGTATCGGGAGCTCTGGAAACACCATATATTTT.

The chain combines TRBV9 with TRBJ2-5; the D gene is possibly TRBD2 (6 bases). The V end lost 0 bases, the J end lost 5 bases, and 14 bases lay between the germline ends. Per germline, CDR1 SGDLS and CDR2 YYNGEE. This CDR3 has 15 amino acids. The CDR3 sequence is CASSVGGTQSETQYF. The CDR3 region has the DNA TGTGCCAGCAGCGTAGGAGGGACTCAGTCCGAGACCCAGTACTTC.

The rearrangement joins TRBV27 to TRBJ2-7, with TRBD2 identical over 10 bases. The CDR3 extends over 16 amino acids. Trimming removed 6 bases from V and 4 bases from J; junction bases left unmatched: 12. The germline V gene encodes CDR1 MNHEY and CDR2 SMNVEV (reference sequence). The CDR3 reads CASRDSGRLSGYEQYF. CDR3 DNA: TGTGCCAGCAGGGATAGCGGGAGGCTTTCTGGATACGAGCAGTACTTC.

V is TRBV27 and J is TRBJ2-2; TRBD1 is a possible D gene (6 bases). The CDR3 contains 13 residues. V lost 11 bases and J lost 2, with 12 bases in between. Germline assignment: CDR1 MNHEY and CDR2 SMNVEV (reference sequence). The CDR3 nucleotides read TGTGCCTCCGGACAGATAAACACCGGGGAGCTGTTTTTT. This codes for CASGQINTGELFF.

J is TRBJ1-1 and V is TRBV2; 7 bases are a match to TRBD1. V gave up 3 bases and J gave up 5 bases; unmatched junction bases: 6. Germline loops: CDR1 SNHLY, CDR2 FYNNEI. The CDR3 extends over 14 amino acids. CDR3 residues: CASSEKGARTEAFF. The DNA for the CDR3 is TGTGCCAGCAGTGAGAAGGGGGCGAGGACTGAAGCTTTCTTT.

As regards this clone: Other DNA sequences in this specimen translate into the identical CDR3. This chain links TRBV5-6 with TRBJ2-7; TRBD2 matches 9 bases. CDR1 SGHDT and CDR2 YYEEEE come from the germline V gene. CDR3 size: 14 residues. V was pared by 2 bases and J by 4 bases, with 4 bases of the junction left unmatched. CDR3 nucleotide sequence: TGTGCCAGCAGCTTCCCGGGACTAGCATACGAGCAGTACTTC. It translates to CASSFPGLAYEQYF.

This chain joins TRBV27 and TRBJ2-2; 11 bases agree with TRBD2. This CDR3 comprises 18 residues. Germline CDR1 reads MNHEY; CDR2 reads SMNVEV (reference sequence). Trimming at V came to 5 bases and at J to 4 bases, leaving 12 bases not matched to a gene. CDR3 amino acids: CASSPTSGNHFFTGELFF. CDR3 coding DNA: TGTGCCAGCAGTCCGACTAGCGGGAACCATTTTTTCACCGGGGAGCTGTTTTTT.

The V call is TRBV7-2, the J call TRBJ1-1; 7 bases fit TRBD1. The V gene end was trimmed by 5 bases and the J gene end by 0 bases; junction bases not matched to a gene: 3. This CDR3 is 14 amino acids long. CDR1 SGHTA and CDR2 FQGNSA come from the germline V gene. CDR3 protein: CASSTGTVNTEAFF. Written as DNA, the CDR3 is TGTGCCAGCAGCACCGGGACAGTGAACACTGAAGCTTTCTTT.

The V gene is TRBV27, the J gene TRBJ2-7, with 9 bases aligning to TRBD2. V was pared by 4 bases and J by 2 bases, with 9 bases of the junction left unmatched. From germline, CDR1 is MNHEY and CDR2 SMNVEV (reference sequence). CDR3 length: 16 residues. In nucleotides, the CDR3 is TGTGCCAGCAGTTCATACACGAGCGGGGGGCCCTACGAGCAGTACTTC. This codes for CASSSYTSGGPYEQYF.

The chain carries TRBV28 and TRBJ1-3; D is possibly TRBD1 (5 bases). The CDR3 is made up of 13 amino acids. Trimming shortened V by 6 bases and J by 5 bases, and 11 bases separated the two germline ends. CDR1 MDHEN and CDR2 SYDVKM come from the germline V gene. DNA of the CDR3: TGTGCCAGCAGGGGGGGAGGAAGAAACACCATATATTTT. Protein: CASRGGGRNTIYF.

The chain carries TRBV5-5 and TRBJ1-5; tentative D call: TRBD1 (6 bases). V was pared by 3 bases and J by 4 bases, with 8 bases between. The CDR3 runs 13 residues. Germline loops: CDR1 SGHKS, CDR2 YYEKEE (reference sequence). The CDR3 is CASSSQGNQPQHF. The CDR3 region has the DNA TGTGCCAGCAGCTCTCAGGGGAATCAGCCCCAGCATTTT.

This chain links TRBV7-8 with TRBJ2-1; no reliable D call. V was pared by 1 base and J by 0 bases, with 13 bases between. There are 17 residues in the CDR3. Germline V gene data show CDR1 as SGHVS and CDR2 as FQNEAQ. CDR3 amino acids: CASSLVAATFSYNEQFF. The CDR3 DNA reads as TGTGCCAGCAGCTTAGTGGCGGCAACCTTCTCCTACAATGAGCAGTTCTTC. The variable domain in full, with the rest retrieved from reference TRBV7-8 and TRBJ2-1, is GAGVSQSPRYKVAKRGQDVALRCDPISGHVSLFWYQQALGQGPEFLTYFQNEAQLDKSGLPSDRFFAERPEGSVSTLKIQRTQQEDSAVYLCASSLVAATFSYNEQFFGPGTRLTVL.

The V call is TRBV5-4, the J call TRBJ2-1; TRBD1 might be the D (6 bases). Germline lookup yields CDR1 SGHNT and CDR2 YYREEE (reference sequence). The CDR3 sequence is 15 residues long. Trimming took 4 bases from V and 6 from J, leaving 17 bases between them. The CDR3 sequence: CASSDLGAGGNEQFF. The CDR3 region has the DNA TGTGCCAGCAGCGACCTGGGGGCGGGCGGCAATGAGCAGTTCTTC.

This chain connects TRBV11-2 to TRBJ2-7; TRBD2 matches at 14 bases. The J call may be faulty, since TRBJ2-4 better matches the DNA end. The germline gives CDR1 SGHAT, CDR2 FQNNGV. The CDR3 covers 15 residues. The CDR3 nucleotides read TGTGCCAGCAGCTCCGCCGGGACTAGCGGGAGCATTCAGTACTTC. This translates into CASSSAGTSGSIQYF.